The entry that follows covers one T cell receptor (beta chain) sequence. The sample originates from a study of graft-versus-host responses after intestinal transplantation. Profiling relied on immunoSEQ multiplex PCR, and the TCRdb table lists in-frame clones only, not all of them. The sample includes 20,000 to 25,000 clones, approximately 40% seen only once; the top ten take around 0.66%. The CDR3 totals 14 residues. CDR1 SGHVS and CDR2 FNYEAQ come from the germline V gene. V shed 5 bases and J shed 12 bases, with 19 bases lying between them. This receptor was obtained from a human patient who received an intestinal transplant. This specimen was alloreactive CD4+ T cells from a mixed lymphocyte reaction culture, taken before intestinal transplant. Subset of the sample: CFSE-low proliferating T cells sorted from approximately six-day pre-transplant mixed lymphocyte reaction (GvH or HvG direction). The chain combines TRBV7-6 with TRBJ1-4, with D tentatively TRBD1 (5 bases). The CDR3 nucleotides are TGTGCCAGCAGCCGCTCAGGCACCGGGGGGGAACTGTTTTTT. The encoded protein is CASSRSGTGGELFF.